This passage covers 28 T cell receptor beta chains from one sample sequenced in a study of T cells after yellow fever vaccination. TCRdb reprocessed the 5' RACE reads with MiXCR, giving one entry per CDR3 protein. The profile shows a few hundred thousand distinct CDR3 sequences, roughly 17% of them singletons. Material: PBMCs, obtained less than 6 days after the first yellow fever vaccination. These TCRs come from a man aged 18 to 30 who received the YFV17D yellow fever vaccine.

This clonotype was seen more than once but under ten times. This chain connects TRBV7-3 to TRBJ2-1; a possible D gene is TRBD2 (5 bases). Trimming left V 3 bases short and J 7 bases short, with 19 bases between. In germline, CDR1 is SGHTA, CDR2 FQGTGA. The CDR3 covers 16 residues. CDR3 sequence: CASSFHAGLPRNEQFF. The DNA of the CDR3 is TGTGCCAGCAGCTTTCACGCGGGCCTTCCTAGGAATGAGCAGTTCTTC.

This clonotype was counted only a few times. V and J are TRBV11-3 and TRBJ2-1; perhaps TRBD2 as D (7 bases). Germline CDR1 and CDR2: SGHNT and YENEEA. The CDR3 contains 15 residues. Deletions cut 5 bases from V and 2 bases from J, with 13 bases between. As DNA, the CDR3 is TGTGCCAGCAGCCTCGGGGGGCTTCCCTACAATGAGCAGTTCTTC. Translated, it gives CASSLGGLPYNEQFF.

The V and J genes are TRBV10-3 and TRBJ2-3; 12 nucleotides match TRBD1. Germline loops: CDR1 ENHRY, CDR2 SYGVKD. V was clipped by 10 bases and J by 5 bases; unmatched bases: 13. CDR3 length: 16 residues. CDR3 in DNA: TGTGCCACGCGTCAATCCGGGACAGGGGGCGAAGATACGCAGTATTTT. Its translation: CATRQSGTGGEDTQYF.

As regards this clonotype: In this CDR3 the conserved last residue, phenylalanine or tryptophan, is missing, so a read error is likely. V usage is TRBV4-2 and J usage is TRBJ1-6, with D perhaps matching TRBD1 (5 bases). This CDR3 has 16 residues. Germline values: CDR1 LGHNA, CDR2 YNFKEQ. The germline V and J ends were trimmed by 0 bases and 10 bases, with 16 bases remaining between them. The CDR3 DNA is TGTGCCAGCAGCCAAGATTCGGGACGGGTCTCATCACCCCTCCACATT. It translates to CASSQDSGRVSSPLHI.

This clonotype was counted ten times or more. The chain couples TRBV20-1 to TRBJ1-1, with no clear D. CDR1 is DFQATT and CDR2 is SNEGSKA in the germline V gene (reference sequence). The V end lost 2 bases, the J end lost 3 bases, and 13 bases lay between the germline ends. The CDR3 loop spans 14 amino acids. The CDR3 DNA sequence: TGCAGTGCTAGACGACCGCCGGTTGACACTGAAGCTTTCTTT. Amino acid sequence: CSARRPPVDTEAFF.

As for this clonotype: This could be a read error, since a much larger clone is one nucleotide away. The genes are TRBV5-1 and TRBJ2-7; D may correspond to TRBD1 or TRBD2 (5 bases each). V gave up 0 bases and J gave up 0 bases, with 7 bases separating them. The V gene's germline CDR1 is SGHRS and CDR2 YFSETQ. The CDR3 is 14 amino acids. CDR3 bases: TGCGCCAGCAGCTTGGGGGACGCCTCCTACGAGCAGTACTTC. Translating it yields CASSLGDASYEQYF.

CDR3 nucleotide sequence: TGTGCCATCAGGCCGAGCTCTGGAAACACCATATATTTT. Translated, it gives CAIRPSSGNTIYF. V usage is TRBV10-3 and J usage is TRBJ1-3; no clear D. This CDR3 contains 13 residues. Trimming pared 6 bases from V and 0 bases from J, leaving 6 bases between. Germline V lookup: CDR1 ENHRY, CDR2 SYGVKD.

The genes are TRBV12-3 or TRBV12-4 and TRBJ1-6; the D gene is possibly TRBD1 (6 bases). The CDR3 has 14 amino acids. The V gene lost 2 bases and the J gene lost 8 bases, with 10 bases spanning the gap. CDR3 amino acids: CASSLSQGYSPLHF. CDR3 nucleotide sequence: TGTGCCAGCAGTTTATCTCAGGGGTATTCACCCCTCCACTTT.

The chain joins TRBV11-2 to TRBJ2-7, with D perhaps given as TRBD1 or TRBD2 (6 bases each). CDR3 length: 14 amino acids. Germline V gene data show CDR1 as SGHAT and CDR2 as FQNNGV. With 0 bases removed from V and 5 bases from J, the gap between germline ends came to 11 bases. CDR3 protein: CASSLDSGGHEQYV. The CDR3 DNA reads TGTGCCAGCAGCTTAGATAGTGGGGGGCACGAGCAGTACGTC.

The CDR3 coding sequence is TGTGCCAGTAGTATCTCAGGGATGAACACTGAAGCTTTCTTT. Residues: CASSISGMNTEAFF. This chain joins TRBV19 and TRBJ1-1; TRBD1 is a possible D gene (5 bases). Trimming removed 3 bases from V and 0 bases from J, with 8 bases in between. The germline CDR1 and CDR2 sequences are LNHDA and SQIVND (reference sequence). The CDR3 totals 14 residues.

This clonotype was counted many times. V gene TRBV27 combines with J gene TRBJ1-5, with a weak D call TRBD1 (6 bases). Per the germline V gene, CDR1 is MNHEY and CDR2 is SMNVEV (reference sequence). The CDR3 consists of 17 residues. Deletions cut 2 bases from V and 7 bases from J, with 21 bases between. CDR3 in amino acids: CASSLIGGGPGGQPQHF. DNA for the CDR3: TGTGCCAGCAGTTTAATTGGGGGGGGGCCGGGGGGCCAGCCCCAGCATTTT.

A few counts support this clonotype. The chain has TRBV28 and TRBJ2-2; D is possibly TRBD1 or TRBD2 (6 bases each). Between the trimmed V and J ends, which lost 3 bases and 4 bases, there was a span of 9 bases. Germline CDR1 and CDR2: MDHEN and SYDVKM. The CDR3 has 14 residues. This chain's CDR3 is CASSFRGRTGELFF. CDR3 DNA sequence: TGTGCCAGCAGTTTTCGGGGGCGCACCGGGGAGCTGTTTTTT.

The V gene is TRBV7-9, the J gene TRBJ2-5; 8 bases match TRBD1. V trimming: 5 bases; J trimming: 4 bases; junction bases outside the gene matches: 6. Germline assignment: CDR1 SEHNR and CDR2 FQNEAQ (reference sequence). CDR3 length: 14 residues. For the CDR3, the DNA is TGTGCCAGCAGCGTACGACAGGGGAGAGAGACCCAGTACTTC. This sequence encodes CASSVRQGRETQYF. Based on the CDR3 plus reference TRBV7-9 and TRBJ2-5, the full variable domain is DTGVSQNPRHKITKRGQNVTFRCDPISEHNRLYWYRQTLGQGPEFLTYFQNEAQLEKSRLLSDRFSAERPKGSFSTLEIQRTEQGDSAMYLCASSVRQGRETQYFGPGTRLLVL.

V and J are TRBV7-3 and TRBJ2-7, with TRBD1 matching 9 bases. V shed 7 bases, J shed 2 bases, and the junction held 9 bases outside the gene matches. Germline CDR1 is SGHTA and CDR2 is FQGTGA. This CDR3 region has 15 residues. The chain's CDR3 is CASTSDRGTTYEQYV. As DNA, the CDR3 is TGTGCCAGCACCTCGGACAGGGGAACGACCTACGAGCAGTACGTC.

V is TRBV7-8 and J is TRBJ2-2; the match to TRBD2 covers 8 bases. Germline V gene data show CDR1 as SGHVS and CDR2 as FQNEAQ. The trim removed 1 base at V and 1 base at J, leaving 8 bases unmatched. This CDR3 has 18 residues. The CDR3 nucleotides are TGTGCCAGCAGCTTAGTAACTTCGGCGGGGGGGAACACCGGGGAGCTGTTTTTT. It specifies CASSLVTSAGGNTGELFF. The complete variable domain, with remaining parts taken from reference TRBV7-8 and TRBJ2-2, reads GAGVSQSPRYKVAKRGQDVALRCDPISGHVSLFWYQQALGQGPEFLTYFQNEAQLDKSGLPSDRFFAERPEGSVSTLKIQRTQQEDSAVYLCASSLVTSAGGNTGELFFGEGSRLTVL.

DNA of the CDR3: TGTGCCAGCAGTTACGCCTTGGCGGGGGCCTACGAGCAGTACTTC. Its translation is CASSYALAGAYEQYF. The rearrangement joins TRBV6-2 or TRBV6-3 to TRBJ2-7, with 7 bases that match TRBD2. Germline V lookup: CDR1 MNHEY, CDR2 SVGEGT. V lost 2 bases and J lost 2; bases outside the gene matches: 6. CDR3 length: 15 residues.

CDR3: CASSARTEGQPQHF. The CDR3 DNA follows: TGTGCCAGCAGTGCTCGGACAGAGGGCCAGCCCCAGCATTTT. The V call is TRBV6-2 or TRBV6-3, the J call TRBJ1-5; maybe TRBD1 (6 bases). The CDR3 spans 14 residues. The V end was cut by 5 bases, the J end by 7 bases, with 15 bases between. The germline CDR1 and CDR2 sequences are MNHEY and SVGEGT.

In this sample, this clonotype turned up many times. This rearrangement joins TRBV27 to TRBJ2-4, with TRBD2 matching 9 bases. CDR3 size: 18 residues. With V trimmed by 2 bases and J by 8 bases, 16 bases remained unmatched. Germline-derived CDR1 and CDR2 are MNHEY and SMNVEV (reference sequence). CDR3 sequence: CASSLRIGRGGLVDIQYF. DNA of the CDR3: TGTGCCAGCAGTTTACGAATCGGGCGGGGGGGTCTTGTCGACATTCAGTACTTC.

The chain links TRBV4-1 to TRBJ1-6, with TRBD1 identical over 7 bases. The CDR3 has 14 residues. Per germline, CDR1 MGHRA and CDR2 YSYEKL. V shed 2 bases and J 7 bases; nucleotides not matched to a gene: 2. Here the CDR3 DNA reads TGCGCCAGCAGCCAACAGGGGGGCAATTCACCCCTCCACTTT. This encodes CASSQQGGNSPLHF.

This clonotype was seen only a few times. The V gene is TRBV12-3 or TRBV12-4, the J gene TRBJ1-5; D not certain. The CDR3 is 17 residues long. The V gene lost 3 bases and the J gene lost 3 bases, with 18 bases spanning the gap. The CDR3 loop reads CASSFEVRSSANQPQHF. The CDR3 DNA reads as TGTGCCAGCAGTTTTGAAGTGCGGTCGTCGGCCAATCAGCCCCAGCATTTT.

The sample holds many counts of this clonotype. The V call is TRBV12-3 or TRBV12-4, the J call TRBJ1-2; a weak D match, TRBD1 (6 bases). The ends were cut back, 5 bases at V and 1 base at J, with 8 bases in the middle. CDR3 size: 13 residues. The CDR3 loop reads CASSPGVNYGYTF. CDR3 sequence (DNA): TGTGCCAGCAGTCCAGGGGTTAACTATGGCTACACCTTC.

This clonotype occurred a few times. The V call is TRBV11-2, the J call TRBJ2-1, with D perhaps TRBD2 (6 bases). Trimming took 5 bases from V and 7 from J, leaving 15 bases between them. The CDR3 spans 14 residues. Germline V gene lookup returns CDR1 SGHAT and CDR2 FQNNGV. The CDR3 DNA follows: TGTGCCAGCAGCCCCTTCCTTAGCGGTAATGAGCAGTTCTTC. The encoded protein is CASSPFLSGNEQFF.

This clonotype has only a few counts. V usage is TRBV7-9 and J usage is TRBJ2-7, with TRBD1 as a possible D gene (6 bases). Germline CDR1 reads SEHNR; CDR2 reads FQNEAQ (reference sequence). This CDR3 region has 16 residues. The V end lost 7 bases, the J end lost 3 bases, and 22 bases lay between the germline ends. This CDR3 is CASTQGLASSNYEQYF. DNA for the CDR3: TGTGCCAGCACCCAGGGGCTAGCTTCAAGTAACTACGAGCAGTACTTC.

The V and J genes are TRBV6-5 and TRBJ2-7; maybe TRBD1 (5 bases). The germline V gene encodes CDR1 MNHEY and CDR2 SVGAGI. The CDR3 sequence is 14 residues long. Trimming left V 3 bases short and J 5 bases short, with 14 bases between. CDR3 amino acids: CASSYWQGHHEQYF. Written as DNA, the CDR3 is TGTGCCAGCAGTTATTGGCAGGGCCACCACGAGCAGTACTTC.

The gene calls are TRBV5-1 and TRBJ1-3; 9 bases fit TRBD1. The trim removed 1 base at V and 0 bases at J, leaving 2 bases unmatched. Germline loops: CDR1 SGHRS, CDR2 YFSETQ. CDR3 length: 16 residues. DNA for the CDR3: TGCGCCAGCAGCTTGACAGGGGGCCTCTCTGGAAACACCATATATTTT. It specifies CASSLTGGLSGNTIYF.

This clonotype has only a few counts. The chain recombines TRBV25-1 with TRBJ2-5; 7 bases align to TRBD2. Looked up from germline, CDR1 is MGHDK and CDR2 is SYGVNS. The CDR3 length is 13 residues. The trim removed 2 bases at V and 7 bases at J, leaving 4 bases unmatched. The CDR3 region is CASSEAGVVTQYF. CDR3 nucleotides: TGTGCCAGCAGTGAAGCGGGGGTGGTGACCCAGTACTTC.

This chain connects TRBV27 to TRBJ2-3, with 7 bases identical to TRBD1. Germline values: CDR1 MNHEY, CDR2 SMNVEV (reference sequence). The ends lost 5 bases at V and 4 bases at J; junction bases unmatched: 12. CDR3 size: 16 residues. The DNA of the CDR3 is TGTGCCAGCAGTATCCTACAGGGGATGGTCGCAGATACGCAGTATTTT. Encoded protein: CASSILQGMVADTQYF.

The chain carries TRBV4-1 and TRBJ2-1; 7 bases are a match to TRBD1. The CDR3 sequence is 17 residues long. J gave up 4 bases and V 2 bases, and 11 bases lay outside the gene matches. Germline CDR1 MGHRA, CDR2 YSYEKL. CDR3 sequence (DNA): TGCGCCAGCAGCCAACCCGGCCGGGACAGAAATTACAATGAGCAGTTCTTC. It yields the protein CASSQPGRDRNYNEQFF.